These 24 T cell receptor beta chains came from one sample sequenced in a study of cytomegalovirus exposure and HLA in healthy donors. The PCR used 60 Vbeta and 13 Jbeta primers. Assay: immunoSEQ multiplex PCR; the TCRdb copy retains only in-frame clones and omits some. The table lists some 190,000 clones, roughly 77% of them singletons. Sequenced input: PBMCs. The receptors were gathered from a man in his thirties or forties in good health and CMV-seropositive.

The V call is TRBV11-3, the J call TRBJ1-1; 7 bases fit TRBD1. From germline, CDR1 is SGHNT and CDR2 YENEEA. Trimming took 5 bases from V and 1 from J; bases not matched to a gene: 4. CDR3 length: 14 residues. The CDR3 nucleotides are TGTGCCAGCAGCGCCCACAGGGGGAACACTGAAGCTTTCTTT. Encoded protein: CASSAHRGNTEAFF.

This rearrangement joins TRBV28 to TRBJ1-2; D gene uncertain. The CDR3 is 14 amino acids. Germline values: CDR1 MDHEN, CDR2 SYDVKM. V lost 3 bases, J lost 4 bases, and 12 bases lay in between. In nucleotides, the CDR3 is TGTGCCAGCAGTTTCAGTACGGGAGGCTATGGCTACACCTTC. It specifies CASSFSTGGYGYTF.

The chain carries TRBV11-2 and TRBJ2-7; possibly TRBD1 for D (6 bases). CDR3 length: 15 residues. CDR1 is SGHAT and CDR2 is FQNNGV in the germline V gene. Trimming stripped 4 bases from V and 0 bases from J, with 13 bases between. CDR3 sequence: CASSSIHRVSYEQYF. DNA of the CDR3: TGTGCCAGCAGCTCTATACACAGGGTCTCCTACGAGCAGTACTTC.

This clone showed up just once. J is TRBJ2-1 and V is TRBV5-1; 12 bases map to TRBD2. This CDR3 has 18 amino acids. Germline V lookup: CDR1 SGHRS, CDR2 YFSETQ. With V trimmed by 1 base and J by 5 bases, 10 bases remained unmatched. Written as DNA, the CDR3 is TGCGCCAGCAGCTTGACCGGGACTAGCGGGCGGTTAAACAATGAGCAGTTCTTC. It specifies CASSLTGTSGRLNNEQFF.

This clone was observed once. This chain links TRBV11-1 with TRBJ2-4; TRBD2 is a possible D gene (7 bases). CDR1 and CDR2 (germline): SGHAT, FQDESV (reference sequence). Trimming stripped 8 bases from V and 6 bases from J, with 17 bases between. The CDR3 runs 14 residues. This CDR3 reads CASSRGGVGNIQYF. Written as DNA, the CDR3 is TGTGCCAGCTCTAGGGGGGGAGTTGGAAACATTCAGTACTTC.

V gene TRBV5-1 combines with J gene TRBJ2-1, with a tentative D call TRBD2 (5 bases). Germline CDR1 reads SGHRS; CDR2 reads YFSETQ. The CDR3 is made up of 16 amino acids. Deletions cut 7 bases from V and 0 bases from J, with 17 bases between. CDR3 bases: TGCGCCAGCGCGGGTAATCCCATTAGCTCCTACAATGAGCAGTTCTTC. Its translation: CASAGNPISSYNEQFF.

CDR3 protein: CASSPPTYEQYF. CDR3 coding DNA: TGTGCCAGCAGTCCGCCTACCTACGAGCAGTACTTC. This chain connects TRBV28 to TRBJ2-7; D gene unclear. Trimming removed 5 bases at V and 2 bases at J, with 7 bases between. The CDR3 consists of 12 residues. In germline, CDR1 is MDHEN, CDR2 SYDVKM.

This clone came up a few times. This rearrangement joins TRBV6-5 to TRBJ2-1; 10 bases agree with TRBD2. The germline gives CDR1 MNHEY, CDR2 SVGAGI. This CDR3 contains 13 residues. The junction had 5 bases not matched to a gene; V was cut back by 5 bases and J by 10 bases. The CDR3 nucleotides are TGTGCCAGCAGTGGGGGACTAGCGCAGGAGCAGTTCTTC. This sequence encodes CASSGGLAQEQFF.

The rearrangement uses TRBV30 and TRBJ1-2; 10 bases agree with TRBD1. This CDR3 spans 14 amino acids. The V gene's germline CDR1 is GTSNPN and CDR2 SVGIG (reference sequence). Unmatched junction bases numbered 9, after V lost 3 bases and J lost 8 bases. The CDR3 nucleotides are TGTGCCTGGAGGGGGGAGGACAGGGGGGACGGCTACACCTTC. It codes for CAWRGEDRGDGYTF.

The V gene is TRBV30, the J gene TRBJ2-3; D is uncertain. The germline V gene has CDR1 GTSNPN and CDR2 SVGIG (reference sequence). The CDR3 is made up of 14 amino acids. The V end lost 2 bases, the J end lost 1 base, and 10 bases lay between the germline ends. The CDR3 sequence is CAWSTWAGTDTQYF. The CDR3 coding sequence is TGTGCCTGGAGTACCTGGGCTGGCACAGATACGCAGTATTTT.

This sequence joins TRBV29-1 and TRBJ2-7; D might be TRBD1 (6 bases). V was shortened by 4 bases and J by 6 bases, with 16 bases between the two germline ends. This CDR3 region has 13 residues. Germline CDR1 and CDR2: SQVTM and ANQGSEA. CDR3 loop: CSVGIRQDLEQYF. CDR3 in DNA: TGCAGCGTTGGGATTCGACAGGACCTCGAGCAGTACTTC.

CDR3 amino acids: CAWTDSPPPLAKNIQYF. The DNA for the CDR3 is TGTGCCTGGACGGATAGCCCTCCCCCCCTAGCCAAAAACATTCAGTACTTC. The chain couples TRBV30 to TRBJ2-4, with D unresolved. There are 17 residues in the CDR3. CDR1 is GTSNPN, CDR2 SVGIG, per germline (reference sequence). V was cut by 4 bases and J by 0 bases, with 19 bases left in between.

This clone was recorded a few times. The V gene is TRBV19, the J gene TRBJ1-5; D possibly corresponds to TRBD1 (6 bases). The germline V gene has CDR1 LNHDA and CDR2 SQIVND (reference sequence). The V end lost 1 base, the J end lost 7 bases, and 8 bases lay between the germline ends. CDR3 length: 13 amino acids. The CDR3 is CASSIGGRQPQHF. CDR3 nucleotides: TGTGCCAGTAGTATAGGGGGGCGACAGCCCCAGCATTTT.

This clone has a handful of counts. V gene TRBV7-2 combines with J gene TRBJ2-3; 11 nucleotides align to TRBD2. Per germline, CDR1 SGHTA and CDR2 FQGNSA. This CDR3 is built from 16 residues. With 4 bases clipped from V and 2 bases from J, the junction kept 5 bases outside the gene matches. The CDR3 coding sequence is TGTGCCAGCAGCTGGACTAGCGGGTCAATCACAGATACGCAGTATTTT. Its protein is CASSWTSGSITDTQYF.

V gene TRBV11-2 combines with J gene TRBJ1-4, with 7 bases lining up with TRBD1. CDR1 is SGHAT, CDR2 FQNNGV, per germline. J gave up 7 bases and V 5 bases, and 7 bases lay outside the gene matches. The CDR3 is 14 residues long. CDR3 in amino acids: CASSQTGTSEKLFF. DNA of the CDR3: TGTGCCAGCAGCCAGACAGGGACCAGTGAAAAACTGTTTTTT.

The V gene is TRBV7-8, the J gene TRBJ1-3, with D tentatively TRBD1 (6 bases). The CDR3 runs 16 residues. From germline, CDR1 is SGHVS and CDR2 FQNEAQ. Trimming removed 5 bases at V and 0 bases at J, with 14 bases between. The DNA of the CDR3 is TGTGCCAGCAGCCGCACGTGGGGGCCCTCTGGAAACACCATATATTTT. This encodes CASSRTWGPSGNTIYF.

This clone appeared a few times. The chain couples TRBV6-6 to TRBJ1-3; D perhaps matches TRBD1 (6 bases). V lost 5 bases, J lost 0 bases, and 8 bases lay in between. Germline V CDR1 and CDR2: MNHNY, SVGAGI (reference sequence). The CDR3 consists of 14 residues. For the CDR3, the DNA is TGTGCCAGCAGTACAGGGACCTCTGGAAACACCATATATTTT. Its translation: CASSTGTSGNTIYF.

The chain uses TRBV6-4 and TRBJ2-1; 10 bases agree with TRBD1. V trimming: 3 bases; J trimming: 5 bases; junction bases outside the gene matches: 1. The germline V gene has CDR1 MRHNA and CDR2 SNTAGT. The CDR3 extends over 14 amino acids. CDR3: CASSEGTGDNEQFF. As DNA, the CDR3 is TGTGCCAGCAGTGAAGGGACAGGGGACAATGAGCAGTTCTTC.

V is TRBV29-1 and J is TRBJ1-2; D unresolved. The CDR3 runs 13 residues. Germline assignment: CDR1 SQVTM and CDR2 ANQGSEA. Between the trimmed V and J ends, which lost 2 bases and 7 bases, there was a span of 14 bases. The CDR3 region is CSVERAEEGGYTF. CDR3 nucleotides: TGCAGCGTTGAAAGGGCAGAGGAGGGTGGCTACACCTTC.

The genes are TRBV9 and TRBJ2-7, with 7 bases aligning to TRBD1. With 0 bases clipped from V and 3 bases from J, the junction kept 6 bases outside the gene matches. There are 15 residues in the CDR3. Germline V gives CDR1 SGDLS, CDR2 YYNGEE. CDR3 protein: CASSVEGQADYEQYF. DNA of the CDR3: TGTGCCAGCAGCGTAGAAGGACAGGCCGACTACGAGCAGTACTTC.

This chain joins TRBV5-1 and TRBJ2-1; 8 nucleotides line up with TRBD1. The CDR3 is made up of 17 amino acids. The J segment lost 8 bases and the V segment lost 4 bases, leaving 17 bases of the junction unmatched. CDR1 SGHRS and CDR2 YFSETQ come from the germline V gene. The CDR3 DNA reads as TGCGCCAGCAGCGAAGGACAGGGTGGTGTGGTTGGGGATGAGCAGTTCTTC. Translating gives CASSEGQGGVVGDEQFF.

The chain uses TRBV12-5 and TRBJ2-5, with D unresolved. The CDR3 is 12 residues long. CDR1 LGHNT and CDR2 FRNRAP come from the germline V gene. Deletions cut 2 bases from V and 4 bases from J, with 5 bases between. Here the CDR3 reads CASGLPRETQYF. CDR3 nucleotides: TGTGCTAGTGGTTTGCCCCGAGAGACCCAGTACTTC.

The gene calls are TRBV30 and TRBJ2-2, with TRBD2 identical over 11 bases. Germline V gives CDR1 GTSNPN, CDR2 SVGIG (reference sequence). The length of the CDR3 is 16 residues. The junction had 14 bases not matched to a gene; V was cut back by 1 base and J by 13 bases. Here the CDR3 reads CAWSGRGRLAGGVLFF. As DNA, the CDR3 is TGTGCCTGGAGTGGCCGGGGTCGGCTAGCGGGAGGTGTGCTGTTTTTT. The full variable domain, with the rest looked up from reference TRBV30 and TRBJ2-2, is SQTIHQWPATLVQPVGSPLSLECTVEGTSNPNLYWYRQAAGRGLQLLFYSVGIGQISSEVPQNLSASRPQDRQFILSSKKLLLSDSGFYLCAWSGRGRLAGGVLFFGEGSRLTVL.

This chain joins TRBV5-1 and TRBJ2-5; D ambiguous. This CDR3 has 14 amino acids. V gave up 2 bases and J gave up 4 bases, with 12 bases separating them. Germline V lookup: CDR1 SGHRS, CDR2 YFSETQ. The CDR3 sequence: CASSFGTGRETQYF. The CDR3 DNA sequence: TGCGCCAGCAGCTTTGGAACGGGTCGAGAGACCCAGTACTTC.